This T cell receptor (beta chain) was captured in a study of shared clonotypes between healthy human individuals. Several immunoSEQ 96-well plates shared each subset's DNA, each plate a replicate. In the original analysis: ImmunoSEQ output lacked quality scores and full-length reads, limiting matched filtering. TCRdb's table, derived via immunoSEQ multiplex PCR, lists solely in-frame clones and lacks some. The V and J calls and the clone size are those of that table, but D and trimming were determined from the DNA. The sample has 750,000 to 1,000,000 clones; 80% to 95% are singletons. With respect to this clone: Its matching antigen is unknown.

CD45RO negativity and positive selection for CCR7 defined naive CD8 cells, a population that excluded terminally differentiated effector memory CD45RA+ cells. Germline values: CDR1 MNHNY, CDR2 SVGAGI (reference sequence). Trimming removed 2 bases from V and 6 bases from J, with 9 bases in between. The CDR3 is made up of 13 amino acids. General study results and limits: Larger richness was generally estimated for naive than memory subsets.

Material for sequencing was naive CD8+ T cells sorted from blood. The rearrangement links TRBV6-6 to TRBJ2-3; the D is unclear. The TCR was taken from a man aged 25-45 years in good health. The CDR3 nucleotides read TGTGCCAGCAGTTACATGGCTGGGGATACGCAGTATTTT. Encoded protein: CASSYMAGDTQYF.